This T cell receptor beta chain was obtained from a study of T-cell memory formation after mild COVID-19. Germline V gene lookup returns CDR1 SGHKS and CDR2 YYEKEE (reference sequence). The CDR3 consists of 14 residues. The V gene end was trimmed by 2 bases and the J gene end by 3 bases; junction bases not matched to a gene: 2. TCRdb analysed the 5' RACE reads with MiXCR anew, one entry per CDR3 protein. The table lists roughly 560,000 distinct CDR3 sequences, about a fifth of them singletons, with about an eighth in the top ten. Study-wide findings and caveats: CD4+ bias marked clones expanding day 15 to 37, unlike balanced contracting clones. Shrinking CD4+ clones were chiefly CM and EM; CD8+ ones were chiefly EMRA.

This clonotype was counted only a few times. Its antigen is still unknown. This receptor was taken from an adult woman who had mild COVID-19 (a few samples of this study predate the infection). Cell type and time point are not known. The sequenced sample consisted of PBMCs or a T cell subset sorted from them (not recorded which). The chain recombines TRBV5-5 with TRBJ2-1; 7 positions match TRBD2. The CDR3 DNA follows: TGTGCCAGCAGCTTAAGCGGGGACTACAATGAGCAGTTCTTC. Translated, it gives CASSLSGDYNEQFF.